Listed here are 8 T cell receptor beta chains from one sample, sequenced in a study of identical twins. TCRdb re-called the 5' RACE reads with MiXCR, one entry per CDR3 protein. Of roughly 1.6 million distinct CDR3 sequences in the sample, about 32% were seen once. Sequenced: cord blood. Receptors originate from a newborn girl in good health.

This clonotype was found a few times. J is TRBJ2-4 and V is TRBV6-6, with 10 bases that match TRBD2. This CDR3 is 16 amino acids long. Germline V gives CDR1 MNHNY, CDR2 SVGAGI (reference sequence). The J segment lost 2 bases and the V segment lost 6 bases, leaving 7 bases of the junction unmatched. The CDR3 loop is CASRHGLADSKNIQYF. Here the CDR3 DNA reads TGTGCCAGCAGACATGGACTAGCGGATTCCAAAAACATTCAGTACTTC.

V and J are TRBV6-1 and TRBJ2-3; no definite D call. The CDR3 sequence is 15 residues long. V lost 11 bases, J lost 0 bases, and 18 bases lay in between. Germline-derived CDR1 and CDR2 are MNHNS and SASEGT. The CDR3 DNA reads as TGTGCCTGCACCCTGGTAGTTCCTAGCACAGATACGCAGTATTTT. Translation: CACTLVVPSTDTQYF.

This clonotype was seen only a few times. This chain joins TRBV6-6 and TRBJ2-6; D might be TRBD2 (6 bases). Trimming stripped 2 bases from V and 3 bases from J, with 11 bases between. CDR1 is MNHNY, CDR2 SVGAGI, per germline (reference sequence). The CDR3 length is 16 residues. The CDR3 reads CASSYGGRNGANVLTF. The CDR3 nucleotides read TGTGCCAGCAGTTACGGAGGGAGAAATGGGGCCAACGTCCTGACTTTC.

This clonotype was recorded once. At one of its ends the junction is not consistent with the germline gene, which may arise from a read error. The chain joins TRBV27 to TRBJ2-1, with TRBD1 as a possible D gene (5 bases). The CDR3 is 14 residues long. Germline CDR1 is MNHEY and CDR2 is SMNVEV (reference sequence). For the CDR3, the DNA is TGTGCCAGCAGTTTAGGACACTCCTACAATAAGCAGTTCTTC. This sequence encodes CASSLGHSYNKQFF.

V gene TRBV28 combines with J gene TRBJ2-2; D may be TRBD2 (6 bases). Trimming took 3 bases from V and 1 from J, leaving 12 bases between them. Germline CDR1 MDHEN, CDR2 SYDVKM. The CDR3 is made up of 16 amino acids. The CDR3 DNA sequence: TGTGCCAGCAGTTTCCTCCGGCGGGGGAACACCGGGGAGCTGTTTTTT. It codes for CASSFLRRGNTGELFF.

CDR3 DNA sequence: TGTGCCAGCAGTTTAGCCAGGGGGTTTATGAACACTGAAGCTTTCTTT. This translates into CASSLARGFMNTEAFF. The rearrangement links TRBV27 to TRBJ1-1, with TRBD1 matching 7 bases. Trimming took 2 bases from V and 0 from J; bases not matched to a gene: 6. The CDR3 runs 16 residues. Germline V lookup: CDR1 MNHEY, CDR2 SMNVEV (reference sequence).

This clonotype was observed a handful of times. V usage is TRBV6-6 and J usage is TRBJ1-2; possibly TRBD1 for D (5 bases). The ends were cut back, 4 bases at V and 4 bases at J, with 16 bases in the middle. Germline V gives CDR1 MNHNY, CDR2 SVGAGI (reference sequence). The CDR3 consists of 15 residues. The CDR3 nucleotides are TGTGCCAGCAGTTGGGACCCACTCTCCCTCTATGGCTACACCTTC. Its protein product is CASSWDPLSLYGYTF.

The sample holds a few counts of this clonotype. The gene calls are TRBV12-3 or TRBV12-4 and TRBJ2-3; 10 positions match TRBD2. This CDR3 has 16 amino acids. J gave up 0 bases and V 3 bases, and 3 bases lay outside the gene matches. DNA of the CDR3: TGTGCCAGCAGTTTTAGCGGGAGGACTAGCACAGATACGCAGTATTTT. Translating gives CASSFSGRTSTDTQYF.